Each of the 27 T cell receptor beta chains below was sequenced from the same sample in a study of T cell clusters in autoimmune cytopenias. One tube held mixed TRB-A and TRB-B primer pools for touch-down PCR. TCRdb reanalyzed the multiplex PCR reads and collapses them to one entry per CDR3 protein, without DNA. The sample table sets out roughly 5,400 distinct CDR3 sequences. TRB amplification used roughly 250 ng of peripheral blood genomic DNA. The same data also went into a second study, on T cell repertoires in aging, cancer and after chemotherapy.

The specimen was peripheral blood. These receptors all come from a human donor in good health.

Its frequency marks this clonotype as medium-sized. The chain has TRBV15 and TRBJ2-2. This CDR3 has 14 residues. Germline CDR1 and CDR2: LNHNV and YYDKDF (reference sequence). The CDR3 spells CATSRDPNTGELFF. Full variable domain (outside the CDR3, taken from reference TRBV15 and TRBJ2-2): DAMVIQNPRYQVTQFGKPVTLSCSQTLNHNVMYWYQQKSSQAPKLLFHYYDKDFNNEADTPDNFQSRRPNTSFCFLDIRSPGLGDTAMYLCATSRDPNTGELFFGEGSRLTVL.

The gene calls are TRBV20-1 and TRBJ2-3; TCRdb's D gene call, TRBD1, goes unchecked for lack of DNA. This CDR3 has 15 amino acids. Germline V lookup: CDR1 DFQATT, CDR2 SNEGSKA (reference sequence). The CDR3 spells CSAETRERGADTQYF.

The CDR3 sequence: CASSQAGRNYGYTF. The chain combines TRBV4-2 with TRBJ1-2. Germline V CDR1 and CDR2: LGHNA, YNFKEQ. The CDR3 loop spans 14 amino acids.

Considering frequency, this clonotype is medium-sized (0.01 to 0.1%). The genes are TRBV12-3 or TRBV12-4 and TRBJ2-6; TCRdb picks TRBD1, but there is no DNA to check that call. CDR3 size: 15 residues. CDR3 in amino acids: CASTLQGPGANVLTF.

This clonotype shows up as medium-sized by frequency. The CDR3 reads CASSIDQGPRTRLTDTQYF. The chain employs TRBV19 and TRBJ2-3. CDR1 is LNHDA, CDR2 SQIVND, per germline (reference sequence). The CDR3 is made up of 19 amino acids. Combining the CDR3 with reference TRBV19 and TRBJ2-3 gives the whole variable domain DGGITQSPKYLFRKEGQNVTLSCEQNLNHDAMYWYRQDPGQGLRLIYYSQIVNDFQKGDIAEGYSVSREKKESFPLTVTSAQKNPTAFYLCASSIDQGPRTRLTDTQYFGPGTRLTVL.

This clonotype counts as medium-sized by frequency. The V call is TRBV19, the J call TRBJ2-2; TCRdb gives TRBD2 as the D gene, but with no DNA this cannot be confirmed. The CDR3 has 15 amino acids. Germline V gene sequence: CDR1 LNHDA, CDR2 SQIVND (reference sequence). CDR3 loop: CASSGGGVNTGELFF.

This clonotype is medium-sized by frequency. The chain has TRBV6-1 and TRBJ2-2; TCRdb indicates TRBD2, and absent DNA this call remains unverified. CDR1 is MNHNS and CDR2 is SASEGT in the germline V gene. The CDR3 has 16 residues. CDR3 protein: CASRWTSVPNTGELFF.

By frequency, this clonotype registers medium-sized (0.01 to 0.1%). The CDR3 reads CASSLNRGRNSPLHF. The chain recombines TRBV19 with TRBJ1-6; TCRdb designates TRBD1, a call that cannot be tested without DNA. The germline V gene has CDR1 LNHDA and CDR2 SQIVND (reference sequence). The CDR3 is 15 residues long.

According to its frequency, this clonotype is medium-sized (0.01 to 0.1%). This CDR3 is CAISERTLAETGELFF. The chain links TRBV10-3 to TRBJ2-2. CDR3 length: 16 amino acids. Germline V gene data show CDR1 as ENHRY and CDR2 as SYGVKD.

This sequence joins TRBV7-9 and TRBJ1-1; TCRdb picks TRBD1, but there is no DNA to check that call. There are 16 residues in the CDR3. CDR1 SEHNR and CDR2 FQNEAQ come from the germline V gene (reference sequence). The CDR3 sequence: CASTYRTGAMNTEAFF.

Considering frequency, this clonotype is medium-sized. The genes are TRBV12-3 or TRBV12-4 and TRBJ2-2; TCRdb's D gene call, TRBD1, goes unchecked for lack of DNA. This CDR3 contains 18 residues. CDR3 sequence: CASSFWVWGQGFTGELFF.

V and J are TRBV5-1 and TRBJ1-4. The CDR3 has 15 residues. The germline V gene encodes CDR1 SGHRS and CDR2 YFSETQ. The CDR3 spells CASSLAQGVNEKLFF.

V usage is TRBV5-1 and J usage is TRBJ1-6; with no DNA, the TCRdb D assignment of TRBD1 cannot be verified. The length of the CDR3 is 15 residues. Per the germline V gene, CDR1 is SGHRS and CDR2 is YFSETQ. CDR3 in amino acids: CASSTGGGANSPLHF.

Its frequency marks this clonotype as medium-sized. The CDR3 spells CSASEAPGQRLYEQYF. The V call is TRBV20-1, the J call TRBJ2-7; TCRdb's D gene call, TRBD1, goes unchecked for lack of DNA. CDR3 length equals 16 residues. CDR1 is DFQATT, CDR2 SNEGSKA, per germline (reference sequence).

Frequency places this clonotype as medium-sized. This sequence joins TRBV12-3 or TRBV12-4 and TRBJ1-1; the D call from TCRdb, TRBD1, cannot be confirmed without DNA. The CDR3 totals 14 residues. CDR3 region: CASSFGGMNTEAFF.

The chain employs TRBV20-1 and TRBJ1-1; TCRdb designates TRBD1, a call that cannot be tested without DNA. CDR1 DFQATT and CDR2 SNEGSKA come from the germline V gene (reference sequence). The CDR3 contains 13 residues. The CDR3: CSAGGGRNTEAFF.

Measured by frequency, this clonotype is medium-sized (0.01 to 0.1%). The rearrangement joins TRBV6-1 to TRBJ2-2; the D call from TCRdb, TRBD1, cannot be confirmed without DNA. CDR3 length: 15 residues. Germline CDR1 MNHNS, CDR2 SASEGT. The CDR3 is CASRTEGAKTGELFF.

This chain joins TRBV18 and TRBJ1-1. CDR1 and CDR2 (germline): KGHSH, LQKENI. The CDR3 is 14 residues long. The CDR3 protein is CASSPWGSWAEAFF.

This clonotype is medium-sized by frequency. The chain couples TRBV6-1 to TRBJ2-2. Germline-derived CDR1 and CDR2 are MNHNS and SASEGT. The CDR3 sequence is 14 residues long. The CDR3 is CASSEMSNTGELFF.

This clonotype is deemed medium-sized by its frequency. The chain joins TRBV18 to TRBJ2-7; TCRdb proposes TRBD1, but this gene call is untestable without DNA. Per the germline V gene, CDR1 is KGHSH and CDR2 is LQKENI. The CDR3 sequence is 16 residues long. This CDR3 is CASSPPLGRGTYEQYF.

The chain couples TRBV5-1 to TRBJ2-5. Germline V gene sequence: CDR1 SGHRS, CDR2 YFSETQ. CDR3 length equals 14 residues. The CDR3 is CASSPMGVLETQYF.

This chain uses TRBV5-1 with TRBJ2-3; lacking DNA, the TRBD1 call made by TCRdb goes unchecked. Germline V gene data show CDR1 as SGHRS and CDR2 as YFSETQ. This CDR3 contains 15 residues. The CDR3 reads CASSLDGTGIDTQYF.

Measured by frequency, this clonotype is medium-sized (0.01 to 0.1%). V and J are TRBV5-6 and TRBJ1-5. This CDR3 spans 15 amino acids. Per germline, CDR1 SGHDT and CDR2 YYEEEE. CDR3 residues: CASSEGGRVDQPQHF.

V is TRBV12-3 or TRBV12-4 and J is TRBJ1-1. The CDR3 loop spans 12 amino acids. The CDR3 protein is CASSWTDAEAFF.

The chain uses TRBV11-2 and TRBJ2-7; no DNA is available, so the TRBD1 call from TCRdb remains unchecked. The CDR3 length is 12 residues. The germline V gene encodes CDR1 SGHAT and CDR2 FQNNGV. The CDR3 loop is CASSLRAYEQYF.

The CDR3 loop reads CASSYSRGAYEQYF. The J gene is TRBJ2-7, the V gene TRBV6-1; the TCRdb D gene call, TRBD1, has no DNA to confirm it. This CDR3 contains 14 residues. In germline, CDR1 is MNHNS, CDR2 SASEGT.

The rearrangement uses TRBV11-2 and TRBJ1-1. The CDR3 loop spans 17 amino acids. Germline CDR1 is SGHAT and CDR2 is FQNNGV. The CDR3 loop reads CASSPLSWAEGNYEAFF. Together with reference TRBV11-2 and TRBJ1-1, the CDR3 gives the full variable domain: EAGVAQSPRYKIIEKRQSVAFWCNPISGHATLYWYQQILGQGPKLLIQFQNNGVVDDSQLPKDRFSAERLKGVDSTLKIQPAKLEDSAVYLCASSPLSWAEGNYEAFFGQGTRLTVV.